Presented here are 16 T cell receptor beta chains from one specimen sequenced in a study of response to subunit inactivated influenza vaccine. TCRdb independently ran MiXCR on the RT-PCR reads; one entry per CDR3 protein. Among around 650,000 distinct CDR3 sequences, roughly 14% were seen once, and the ten largest hold 11%. Sequenced here: PBMCs from blood, sampled approximately 12 days after vaccination. The receptor set was obtained from a man aged 50-60 years who received an inactivated influenza vaccine.

This clonotype has a handful of counts. The J gene is TRBJ2-7, the V gene TRBV7-2; TRBD1 matches 10 bases. Germline loops: CDR1 SGHTA, CDR2 FQGNSA. Trimming at V came to 5 bases and at J to 3 bases, leaving 7 bases not matched to a gene. This CDR3 has 15 residues. For the CDR3, the DNA is TGTGCCAGCAGCCGATTCCGGGACAGGGGCTACGAGCAGTACTTC. Amino acid sequence: CASSRFRDRGYEQYF.

The sample holds a few counts of this clonotype. The V call is TRBV6-2 or TRBV6-3, the J call TRBJ2-2; 9 nucleotides match TRBD1. Germline V CDR1 and CDR2: MNHEY, SVGEGT. V was pared by 8 bases and J by 3 bases, with 4 bases of the junction left unmatched. This CDR3 comprises 14 residues. This CDR3 reads CASGQGIYTGELFF. CDR3 bases: TGTGCCAGCGGACAGGGGATTTACACCGGGGAGCTGTTTTTT.

This clonotype was counted a few times. The rearrangement uses TRBV29-1 and TRBJ1-5; D gene uncertain. There are 13 residues in the CDR3. Germline-derived CDR1 and CDR2 are SQVTM and ANQGSEA. The V end lost 4 bases, the J end lost 0 bases, and 7 bases lay between the germline ends. Here the CDR3 DNA reads TGCAGCGTTGCCCTCAATAGCAATCAGCCCCAGCATTTT. Amino acid sequence: CSVALNSNQPQHF.

V gene TRBV4-3 combines with J gene TRBJ1-2; D gene unclear. V lost 0 bases to trimming and J lost 6 bases, with 17 bases between them. Germline V gene sequence: CDR1 LGHNA, CDR2 YSLEER. The CDR3 runs to 16 residues. CDR3 nucleotide sequence: TGCGCCAGCAGCCAAGATTGGAGGGAAGGGTTCGATGGCTACACCTTC. This gives the protein CASSQDWREGFDGYTF.

The rearrangement links TRBV7-2 to TRBJ2-7, with D perhaps matching TRBD2 (5 bases). Germline CDR1 reads SGHTA; CDR2 reads FQGNSA. V gave up 5 bases and J gave up 3 bases, with 14 bases separating them. This CDR3 contains 14 residues. In nucleotides, the CDR3 is TGTGCCAGCAGCCGAAACCGGGGTAACTACGAGCAGTACTTC. Translated, it gives CASSRNRGNYEQYF.

This clonotype occurred once. J is TRBJ2-2 and V is TRBV30; 10 bases map to TRBD2. Germline-derived CDR1 and CDR2 are GTSNPN and SVGIG (reference sequence). The CDR3 spans 14 residues. The V segment lost 4 bases and the J segment 5 bases; nucleotides outside the gene matches: 4. The CDR3 loop reads CAWIRTSGTGELFF. CDR3 DNA sequence: TGTGCCTGGATCCGGACTAGCGGAACCGGGGAGCTGTTTTTT.

CDR3 loop: CASSAAATNEKLFF. The CDR3 coding sequence is TGTGCCAGCAGTGCAGCTGCAACTAATGAAAAACTGTTTTTT. This chain uses TRBV6-1 with TRBJ1-4; no clear D. Germline V lookup: CDR1 MNHNS, CDR2 SASEGT. V was trimmed by 4 bases and J by 0 bases, leaving 6 bases between them. This CDR3 contains 14 residues.

In this sample, this clonotype turned up a few times. This sequence joins TRBV20-1 and TRBJ2-2; no clear D. The V and J ends lost 1 base and 6 bases respectively, with 15 bases between them. The CDR3 totals 15 residues. CDR1 is DFQATT and CDR2 is SNEGSKA in the germline V gene (reference sequence). The CDR3 loop is CSARGTTPVAGELFF. CDR3 nucleotides: TGCAGTGCTAGAGGAACAACACCGGTCGCCGGGGAGCTGTTTTTT.

The CDR3 protein is CASSQGGQRGAYEQYF. For the CDR3, the DNA is TGTGCCAGCAGCCAGGGGGGACAGAGAGGGGCTTACGAGCAGTACTTC. This rearrangement joins TRBV4-2 to TRBJ2-7; TRBD1 might be the D (7 bases). V shed 3 bases and J shed 4 bases, with 19 bases lying between them. The CDR3 loop spans 16 amino acids. Germline V gives CDR1 LGHNA, CDR2 YNFKEQ.

This clonotype was picked up a small number of times. This sequence joins TRBV15 and TRBJ1-2, with a tentative D call TRBD1 (6 bases). Germline loops: CDR1 LNHNV, CDR2 YYDKDF (reference sequence). Trimming took off 1 base at V and 4 bases at J, with 10 bases between the two ends. The CDR3 is 14 residues long. The CDR3 DNA is TGTGCCACCAGCAGAGGACAGGTACCCTATGGCTACACCTTC. Amino acid sequence: CATSRGQVPYGYTF. Together with reference TRBV15 and TRBJ1-2, the CDR3 gives the full variable domain: DAMVIQNPRYQVTQFGKPVTLSCSQTLNHNVMYWYQQKSSQAPKLLFHYYDKDFNNEADTPDNFQSRRPNTSFCFLDIRSPGLGDTAMYLCATSRGQVPYGYTFGSGTRLTVV.

This clonotype has a handful of counts. The rearrangement joins TRBV10-3 to TRBJ1-1, with TRBD1 as a possible D gene (6 bases). The CDR3 runs 13 residues. V lost 6 bases to trimming and J lost 3 bases, with 11 bases between them. The germline gives CDR1 ENHRY, CDR2 SYGVKD. The CDR3 is CAIRDRKHTEAFF. CDR3 nucleotide sequence: TGTGCCATCAGGGACAGAAAACACACTGAAGCTTTCTTT.

The J gene is TRBJ2-1, the V gene TRBV7-9; weak D call: TRBD1 (6 bases). Germline CDR1 and CDR2: SEHNR and FQNEAQ (reference sequence). With 1 base removed from V and 9 bases from J, the gap between germline ends came to 13 bases. This CDR3 has 14 residues. The CDR3 loop is CASSLVWDNGEQFF. The CDR3 region has the DNA TGTGCCAGCAGCTTAGTTTGGGACAACGGTGAGCAGTTCTTC.

This clonotype was detected a few times. This chain links TRBV7-2 with TRBJ1-5; 11 bases are a match to TRBD1. V gave up 5 bases and J gave up 6 bases; unmatched junction bases: 12. The CDR3 totals 17 residues. The germline V gene encodes CDR1 SGHTA and CDR2 FQGNSA. CDR3 sequence reads: CASSPGQGAASGQPQHF. The CDR3 DNA reads TGTGCCAGCAGCCCCGGACAGGGGGCTGCCAGTGGTCAGCCCCAGCATTTT.

V usage is TRBV4-1 and J usage is TRBJ2-1, with D perhaps matching TRBD2 (5 bases). The germline V gene has CDR1 MGHRA and CDR2 YSYEKL. CDR3 length equals 16 residues. Deletions cut 3 bases from V and 0 bases from J, with 12 bases between. Here the CDR3 DNA reads TGCGCCAGCAGCCAGCTTCCCGGGGACTCCTACAATGAGCAGTTCTTC. It codes for CASSQLPGDSYNEQFF.

This clonotype showed up just a few times. This chain uses TRBV7-6 with TRBJ2-1, with TRBD1 identical over 7 bases. The CDR3 extends over 15 amino acids. V lost 4 bases to trimming and J lost 6 bases; unmatched junction nucleotides: 9. Germline CDR1 and CDR2: SGHVS and FNYEAQ. The CDR3 loop is CASSSPGQQTNEQFF. The CDR3 bases are TGTGCCAGCAGCTCCCCGGGACAGCAAACCAATGAGCAGTTCTTC.

A few counts support this clonotype. The CDR3 loop reads CASSFQTSGGPYNEQFF. CDR3 nucleotides: TGTGCCAGCAGCTTCCAGACTAGCGGGGGTCCCTACAATGAGCAGTTCTTC. The V gene is TRBV11-2, the J gene TRBJ2-1; 12 bases agree with TRBD2. The CDR3 has 17 residues. Trimming removed 3 bases from V and 2 bases from J; junction bases left unmatched: 5. Germline V gene lookup returns CDR1 SGHAT and CDR2 FQNNGV. The full variable domain, completed using reference TRBV11-2 and TRBJ2-1, is EAGVAQSPRYKIIEKRQSVAFWCNPISGHATLYWYQQILGQGPKLLIQFQNNGVVDDSQLPKDRFSAERLKGVDSTLKIQPAKLEDSAVYLCASSFQTSGGPYNEQFFGPGTRLTVL.